The 14 T cell receptor beta chains presented below share a single source sample, sequenced in a study of blood T cell repertoires in COVID-19. TCRdb's table, derived via immunoSEQ multiplex PCR, lists solely in-frame clones and lacks some. The data hold hundreds of thousands of clones, with approximately 86% observed a single time. Sequences were obtained from peripheral blood. Receptor source: a human donor in a cohort sampled during active COVID-19.

The chain employs TRBV5-1 and TRBJ1-1; TRBD1 aligns across 9 bases. CDR1 and CDR2 from the germline V gene are SGHRS and YFSETQ. V lost 0 bases to trimming and J lost 6 bases; unmatched junction nucleotides: 6. There are 15 residues in the CDR3. This chain's CDR3 is CASSLGQGDISEAFF. The CDR3 nucleotides read TGCGCCAGCAGCTTGGGACAGGGGGATATTTCTGAAGCTTTCTTT.

The chain is built from TRBV7-2 and TRBJ1-1; tentative D call: TRBD1 (5 bases). The germline CDR1 and CDR2 sequences are SGHTA and FQGNSA. Trimming cost V 3 bases and J 8 bases, with 22 bases left between them. The CDR3 covers 16 residues. The chain's CDR3 is CASSLASGAVLGEAFF. The CDR3 DNA sequence: TGTGCCAGCAGCTTGGCGAGTGGGGCCGTCCTCGGGGAAGCTTTCTTT.

V usage is TRBV6-5 and J usage is TRBJ1-6, with D possibly being TRBD1 (6 bases). V was pared by 6 bases and J by 14 bases, with 11 bases between. CDR1 and CDR2 from the germline V gene are MNHEY and SVGAGI. The CDR3 contains 11 residues. The CDR3 reads CASSQGQALHF. The CDR3 bases are TGTGCCAGCAGCCAGGGACAAGCCCTCCACTTT.

In its sample, this clone was seen a few times. The chain has TRBV19 and TRBJ1-1; TRBD1 agrees at 9 bases. V trimming: 4 bases; J trimming: 2 bases; junction bases outside the gene matches: 5. Germline-derived CDR1 and CDR2 are LNHDA and SQIVND (reference sequence). This CDR3 region has 15 residues. The CDR3 spells CASSTRQGVNTEAFF. DNA of the CDR3: TGTGCCAGTAGTACTAGACAGGGGGTAAACACTGAAGCTTTCTTT. The entire variable domain, with the rest obtained from reference TRBV19 and TRBJ1-1, is as follows: DGGITQSPKYLFRKEGQNVTLSCEQNLNHDAMYWYRQDPGQGLRLIYYSQIVNDFQKGDIAEGYSVSREKKESFPLTVTSAQKNPTAFYLCASSTRQGVNTEAFFGQGTRLTVV.

V gene TRBV14 combines with J gene TRBJ1-3; weak D call: TRBD1 (5 bases). The V end lost 7 bases, the J end lost 1 base, and 23 bases lay between the germline ends. There are 18 residues in the CDR3. The germline gives CDR1 SGHDN, CDR2 FVKESK. The CDR3 DNA is TGTGCCAGCATTTCTACCAATGCGGGGACTTGGTCTGGAAACACCATATATTTT. The encoded protein is CASISTNAGTWSGNTIYF.

V usage is TRBV5-1 and J usage is TRBJ1-2; 8 nucleotides line up with TRBD1. The ends lost 0 bases at V and 5 bases at J; junction bases unmatched: 9. CDR1 is SGHRS and CDR2 is YFSETQ in the germline V gene. The CDR3 extends over 16 amino acids. The CDR3: CASSLVPGGASYGYTF. CDR3 DNA: TGCGCCAGCAGCTTGGTCCCAGGGGGCGCTTCATATGGCTACACCTTC. Variable domain in full (rest from reference TRBV5-1 and TRBJ1-2): KAGVTQTPRYLIKTRGQQVTLSCSPISGHRSVSWYQQTPGQGLQFLFEYFSETQRNKGNFPGRFSGRQFSNSRSEMNVSTLELGDSALYLCASSLVPGGASYGYTFGSGTRLTVV.

The rearrangement uses TRBV5-1 and TRBJ1-2; 7 nucleotides align to TRBD1. Per the germline V gene, CDR1 is SGHRS and CDR2 is YFSETQ. This CDR3 region has 14 residues. V lost 4 bases to trimming and J lost 8 bases; unmatched junction nucleotides: 11. CDR3 nucleotide sequence: TGCGCCAGCAGCCCAAAGACAGGGATGGTAGGCTACACCTTC. It is translated as CASSPKTGMVGYTF.

V is TRBV15 and J is TRBJ1-2, with a tentative D call TRBD1 (6 bases). Trimming removed 6 bases from V and 2 bases from J, with 13 bases in between. There are 14 residues in the CDR3. CDR1 is LNHNV, CDR2 YYDKDF, per germline (reference sequence). CDR3 bases: TGTGCCACCAGAAAAGACAGGCCAAACTATGGCTACACCTTC. Encoded protein: CATRKDRPNYGYTF. The full variable domain, in which reference TRBV15 and TRBJ1-2 provide the parts outside the CDR3, is DAMVIQNPRYQVTQFGKPVTLSCSQTLNHNVMYWYQQKSSQAPKLLFHYYDKDFNNEADTPDNFQSRRPNTSFCFLDIRSPGLGDTAMYLCATRKDRPNYGYTFGSGTRLTVV.

This chain links TRBV24-1 with TRBJ2-5, with TRBD2 as a possible D gene (5 bases). Trimming took 0 bases from V and 5 from J, leaving 12 bases between them. The CDR3 is 15 amino acids. Germline V gene lookup returns CDR1 KGHDR and CDR2 SFDVKD. The CDR3 reads CATSDLTLRGETQYF. The CDR3 DNA reads TGTGCCACCAGTGATTTGACCCTGAGAGGGGAGACCCAGTACTTC.

The chain is built from TRBV10-2 and TRBJ2-1; possibly TRBD2 for D (5 bases). The CDR3 sequence is 14 residues long. V gave up 7 bases and J gave up 8 bases, with 18 bases separating them. Germline assignment: CDR1 WSHSY and CDR2 SAAADI. CDR3 protein: CASMGTGLADEQFF. The DNA for the CDR3 is TGCGCCAGCATGGGAACGGGGTTGGCCGATGAGCAGTTCTTC.

CDR3 residues: CASSFSGLAGTSYEQYF. The CDR3 bases are TGTGCCAGCAGTTTCTCGGGACTAGCGGGGACCTCCTACGAGCAGTACTTC. V usage is TRBV27 and J usage is TRBJ2-7; 13 nucleotides align to TRBD2. The germline V gene has CDR1 MNHEY and CDR2 SMNVEV (reference sequence). V lost 3 bases to trimming and J lost 0 bases; unmatched junction nucleotides: 5. The CDR3 loop spans 17 amino acids.

This clone was recorded only once. The V and J genes are TRBV29-1 and TRBJ2-1, with D tentatively TRBD1 (5 bases). Germline-derived CDR1 and CDR2 are SQVTM and ANQGSEA. This CDR3 has 13 amino acids. V was cut by 3 bases and J by 7 bases, with 13 bases left in between. CDR3 bases: TGCAGCGTTGATTGGGGCTATCAGAATGAGCAGTTCTTC. Translated, it gives CSVDWGYQNEQFF.

This clone has a single count. The gene calls are TRBV10-1 and TRBJ2-1, with 7 nucleotides matching TRBD2. Germline assignment: CDR1 WNHNN and CDR2 SYGVQD (reference sequence). The CDR3 is 15 amino acids. J was trimmed by 5 bases and V by 0 bases; bases with no gene match: 4. CDR3 in DNA: TGCGCCAGCAGTGAGTCGAAGGCGGGGGACAATGAGCAGTTCTTC. Translation gives CASSESKAGDNEQFF.

The chain links TRBV30 to TRBJ2-4; D possibly corresponds to TRBD1 (6 bases). This CDR3 is built from 19 residues. Germline CDR1 GTSNPN, CDR2 SVGIG (reference sequence). The V and J ends lost 8 bases and 2 bases respectively, with 31 bases between them. Written as DNA, the CDR3 is TGTGCCACAAGCCGAGGCCCCGTACAGGGCCCAGCTACCAAAAACATTCAGTACTTC. It codes for CATSRGPVQGPATKNIQYF.